Sequencing of this TCR beta chain was carried out in a study of T cell repertoires in cytomegalovirus infection. Turning to the study itself: CMV infection together with matching HLA type was indicated by public TCR beta signatures.

There are a few counts of this clonotype. What it recognizes is unknown. TCRdb re-analysed the reads in MiXCR, keeping a single row per CDR3 protein. There are about 830,000 distinct CDR3 sequences in the sample; approximately 29% occur only once, and around 11% lies in the top ten. The specimen was cultured CD8+ T cells from PBMCs, collected from culture after CMV antigen stimulation. This receptor was identified in a human donor in good health (CMV status not recorded). Some clones in this sample may be carry-over from other donors' samples.

For the CDR3, the DNA is TGTGCCAGCAGCCCGAGACAGATCTACGAGCAGTACGTC. Translated, it gives CASSPRQIYEQYV. The rearrangement joins TRBV7-9 to TRBJ2-7; TRBD1 is a possible D gene (5 bases). Per germline, CDR1 SEHNR and CDR2 FQNEAQ (reference sequence). V was pared by 5 bases and J by 3 bases, with 11 bases between. The CDR3 is made up of 13 amino acids.